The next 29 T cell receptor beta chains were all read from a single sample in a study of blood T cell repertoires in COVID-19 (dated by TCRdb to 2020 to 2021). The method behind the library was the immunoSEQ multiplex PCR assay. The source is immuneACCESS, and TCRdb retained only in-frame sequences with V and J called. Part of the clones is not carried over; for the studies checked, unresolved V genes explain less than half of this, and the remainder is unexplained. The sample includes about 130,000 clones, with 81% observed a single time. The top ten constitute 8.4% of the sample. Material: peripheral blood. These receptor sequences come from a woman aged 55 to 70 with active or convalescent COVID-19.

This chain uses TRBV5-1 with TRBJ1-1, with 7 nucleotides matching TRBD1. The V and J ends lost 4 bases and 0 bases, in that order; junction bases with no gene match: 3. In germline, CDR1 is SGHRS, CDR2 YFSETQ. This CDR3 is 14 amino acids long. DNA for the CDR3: TGCGCCAGCAGCGGGACAGAGATGAACACTGAAGCTTTCTTT. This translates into CASSGTEMNTEAFF.

The CDR3 DNA reads as TGTGCCAGCGGAAACGGACAGTACTTCGCCACCATATATTTT. It yields the protein CASGNGQYFATIYF. The chain links TRBV28 to TRBJ1-3, with D possibly TRBD1 on 6 matching bases. Trimming left V 8 bases short and J 9 bases short, with 20 bases between. CDR1 is MDHEN and CDR2 is SYDVKM in the germline V gene. CDR3 length equals 14 residues.

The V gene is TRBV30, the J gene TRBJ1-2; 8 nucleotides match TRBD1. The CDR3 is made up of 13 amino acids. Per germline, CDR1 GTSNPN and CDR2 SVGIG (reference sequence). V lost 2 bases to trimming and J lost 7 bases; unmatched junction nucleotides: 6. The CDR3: CAWSRPGGPGYTF. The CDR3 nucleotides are TGTGCCTGGAGTCGACCAGGGGGCCCTGGCTACACCTTC. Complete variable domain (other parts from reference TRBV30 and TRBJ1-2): SQTIHQWPATLVQPVGSPLSLECTVEGTSNPNLYWYRQAAGRGLQLLFYSVGIGQISSEVPQNLSASRPQDRQFILSSKKLLLSDSGFYLCAWSRPGGPGYTFGSGTRLTVV.

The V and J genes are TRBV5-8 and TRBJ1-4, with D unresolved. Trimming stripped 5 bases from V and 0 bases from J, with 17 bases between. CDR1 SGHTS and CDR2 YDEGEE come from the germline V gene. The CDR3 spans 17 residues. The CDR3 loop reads CASRPLSVLATNEKLFF. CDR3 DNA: TGTGCCAGCAGGCCCTTAAGTGTACTTGCAACTAATGAAAAACTGTTTTTT.

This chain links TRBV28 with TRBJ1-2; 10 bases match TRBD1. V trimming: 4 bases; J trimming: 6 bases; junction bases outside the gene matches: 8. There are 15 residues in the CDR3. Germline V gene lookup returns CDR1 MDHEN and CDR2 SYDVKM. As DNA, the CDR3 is TGTGCCAGCAGTTACGGACAGGGGGAAGTAGATGGCTACACCTTC. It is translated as CASSYGQGEVDGYTF.

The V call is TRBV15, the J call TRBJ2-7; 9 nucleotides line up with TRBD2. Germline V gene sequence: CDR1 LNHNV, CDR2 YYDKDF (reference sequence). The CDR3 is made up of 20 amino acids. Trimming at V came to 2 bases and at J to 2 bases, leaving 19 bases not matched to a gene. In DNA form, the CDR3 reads TGTGCCACCAGCAGAATAGGTTACCTTGGACTAGCGACGAATACCTACGAGCAGTACGTC. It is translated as CATSRIGYLGLATNTYEQYV.

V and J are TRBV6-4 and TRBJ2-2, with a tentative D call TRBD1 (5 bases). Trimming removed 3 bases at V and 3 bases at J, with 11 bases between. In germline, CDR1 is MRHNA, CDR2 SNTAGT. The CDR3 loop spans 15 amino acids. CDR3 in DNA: TGTGCCAGCAGTGAAGGGGCGCCGGACACCGGGGAGCTGTTTTTT. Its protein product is CASSEGAPDTGELFF.

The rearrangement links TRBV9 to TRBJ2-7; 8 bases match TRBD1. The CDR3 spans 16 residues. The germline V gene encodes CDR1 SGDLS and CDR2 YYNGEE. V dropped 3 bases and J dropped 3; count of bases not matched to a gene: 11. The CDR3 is CASSASTGGRDYEQYF. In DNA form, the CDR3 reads TGTGCCAGCAGCGCCTCAACAGGGGGAAGGGACTACGAGCAGTACTTC.

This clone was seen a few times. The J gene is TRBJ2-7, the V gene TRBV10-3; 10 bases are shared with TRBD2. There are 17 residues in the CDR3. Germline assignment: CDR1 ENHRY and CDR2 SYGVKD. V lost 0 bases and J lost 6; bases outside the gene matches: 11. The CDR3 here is CAISESKGLAGGREQYF. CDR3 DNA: TGTGCCATCAGTGAGTCGAAGGGGTTAGCGGGAGGACGCGAGCAGTACTTC.

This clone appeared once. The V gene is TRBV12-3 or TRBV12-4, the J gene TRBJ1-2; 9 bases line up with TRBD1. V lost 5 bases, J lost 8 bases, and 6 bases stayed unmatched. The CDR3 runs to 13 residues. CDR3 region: CASSHGQGRGYTF. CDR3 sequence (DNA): TGTGCCAGCAGTCACGGACAGGGGCGAGGCTACACCTTC.

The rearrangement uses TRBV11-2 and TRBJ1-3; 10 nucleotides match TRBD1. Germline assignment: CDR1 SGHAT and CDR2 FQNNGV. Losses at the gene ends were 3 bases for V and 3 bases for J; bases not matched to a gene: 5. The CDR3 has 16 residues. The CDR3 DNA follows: TGTGCCAGCAGCTTTGGAGGGGACAGGGGTGGAAACACCATATATTTT. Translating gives CASSFGGDRGGNTIYF.

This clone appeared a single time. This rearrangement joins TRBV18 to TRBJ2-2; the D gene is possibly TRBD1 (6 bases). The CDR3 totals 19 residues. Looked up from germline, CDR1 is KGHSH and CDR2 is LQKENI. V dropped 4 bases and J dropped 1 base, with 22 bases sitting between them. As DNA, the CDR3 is TGTGCCAGCTCACGAGAAAATGGACAGTTTCCTTTGAACACCGGGGAGCTGTTTTTT. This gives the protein CASSRENGQFPLNTGELFF. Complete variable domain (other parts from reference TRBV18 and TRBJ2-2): NAGVMQNPRHLVRRRGQEARLRCSPMKGHSHVYWYRQLPEEGLKFMVYLQKENIIDESGMPKERFSAEFPKEGPSILRIQQVVRGDSAAYFCASSRENGQFPLNTGELFFGEGSRLTVL.

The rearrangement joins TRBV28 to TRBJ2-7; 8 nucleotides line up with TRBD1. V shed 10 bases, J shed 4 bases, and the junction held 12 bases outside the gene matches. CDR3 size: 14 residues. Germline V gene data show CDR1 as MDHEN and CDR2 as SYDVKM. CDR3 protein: CATVRQGRQYEQYV. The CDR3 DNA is TGTGCCACCGTTAGACAGGGGCGGCAGTACGAGCAGTACGTC.

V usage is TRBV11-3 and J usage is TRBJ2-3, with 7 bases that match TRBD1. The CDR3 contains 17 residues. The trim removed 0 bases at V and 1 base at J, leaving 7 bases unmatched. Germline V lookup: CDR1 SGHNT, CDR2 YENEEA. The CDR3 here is CASSLDGVGQGTDTQYF. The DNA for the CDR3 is TGTGCCAGCAGCTTAGATGGGGTAGGACAGGGCACAGATACGCAGTATTTT.

The CDR3 loop reads CASSPQGNTGELFF. CDR3 nucleotides: TGTGCCAGCTCACCGCAGGGGAACACCGGGGAGCTGTTTTTT. The V call is TRBV18, the J call TRBJ2-2; possible D gene TRBD1, 5 bases. Germline-derived CDR1 and CDR2 are KGHSH and LQKENI. CDR3 size: 14 residues. The ends were cut back, 3 bases at V and 1 base at J, with 6 bases in the middle.

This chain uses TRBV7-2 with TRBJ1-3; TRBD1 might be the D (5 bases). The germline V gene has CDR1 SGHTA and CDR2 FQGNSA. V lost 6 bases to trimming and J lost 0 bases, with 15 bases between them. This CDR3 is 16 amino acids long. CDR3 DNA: TGTGCCAGCAGTCCCGCCGACAGCCGCTCTGGAAACACCATATATTTT. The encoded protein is CASSPADSRSGNTIYF.

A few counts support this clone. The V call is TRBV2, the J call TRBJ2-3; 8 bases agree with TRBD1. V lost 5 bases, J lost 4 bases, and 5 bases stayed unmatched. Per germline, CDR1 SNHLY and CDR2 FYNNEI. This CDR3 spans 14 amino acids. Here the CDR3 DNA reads TGTGCCAGCAGTCACGACAGGGGTGCAGATACGCAGTATTTT. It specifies CASSHDRGADTQYF.

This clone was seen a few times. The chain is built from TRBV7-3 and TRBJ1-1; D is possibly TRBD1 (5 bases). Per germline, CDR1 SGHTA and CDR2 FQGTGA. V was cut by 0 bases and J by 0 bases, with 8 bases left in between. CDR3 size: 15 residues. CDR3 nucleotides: TGTGCCAGCAGCTTAACAGCAGGGATGAACACTGAAGCTTTCTTT. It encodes CASSLTAGMNTEAFF.

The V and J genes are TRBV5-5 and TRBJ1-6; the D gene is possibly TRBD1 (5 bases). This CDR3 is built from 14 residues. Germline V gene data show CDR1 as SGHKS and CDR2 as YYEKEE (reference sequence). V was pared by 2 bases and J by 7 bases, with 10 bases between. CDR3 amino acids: CASSLAGINSPLHF. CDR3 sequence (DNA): TGTGCCAGCAGCTTAGCAGGGATAAATTCACCCCTCCACTTT.

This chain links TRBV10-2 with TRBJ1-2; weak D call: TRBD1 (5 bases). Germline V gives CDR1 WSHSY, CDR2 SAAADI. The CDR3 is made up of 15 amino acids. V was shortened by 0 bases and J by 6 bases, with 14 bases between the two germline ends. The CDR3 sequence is CASSESWGGLNGYTF. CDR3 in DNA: TGCGCCAGCAGTGAGTCGTGGGGGGGACTGAATGGCTACACCTTC.

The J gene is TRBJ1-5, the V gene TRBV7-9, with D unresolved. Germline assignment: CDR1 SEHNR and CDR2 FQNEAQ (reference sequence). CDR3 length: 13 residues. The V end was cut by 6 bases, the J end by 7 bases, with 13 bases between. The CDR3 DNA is TGTGCCAGCAGTGGGGAGGGATTCCAGCCCCAGCATTTT. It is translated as CASSGEGFQPQHF.

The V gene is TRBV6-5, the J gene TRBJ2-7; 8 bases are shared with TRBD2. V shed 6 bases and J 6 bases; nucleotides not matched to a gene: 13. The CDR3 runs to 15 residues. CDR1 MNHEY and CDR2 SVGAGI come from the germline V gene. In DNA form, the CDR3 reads TGTGCCAGCAGGGGGAGCGGGAGAGTGATCGTCGAGCAGTACTTC. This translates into CASRGSGRVIVEQYF.

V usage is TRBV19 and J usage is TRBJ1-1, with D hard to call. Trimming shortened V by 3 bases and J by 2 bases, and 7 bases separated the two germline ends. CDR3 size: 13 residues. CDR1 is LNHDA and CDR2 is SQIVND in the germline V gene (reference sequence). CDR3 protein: CASSIRINTEAFF. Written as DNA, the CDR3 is TGTGCCAGTAGTATCAGGATTAACACTGAAGCTTTCTTT.

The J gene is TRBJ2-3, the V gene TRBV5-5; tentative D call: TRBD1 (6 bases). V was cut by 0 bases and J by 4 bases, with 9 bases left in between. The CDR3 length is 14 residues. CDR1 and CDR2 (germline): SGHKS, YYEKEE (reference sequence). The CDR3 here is CASSLAQGSDTQYF. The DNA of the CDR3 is TGTGCCAGCAGCTTGGCTCAGGGGTCAGATACGCAGTATTTT.

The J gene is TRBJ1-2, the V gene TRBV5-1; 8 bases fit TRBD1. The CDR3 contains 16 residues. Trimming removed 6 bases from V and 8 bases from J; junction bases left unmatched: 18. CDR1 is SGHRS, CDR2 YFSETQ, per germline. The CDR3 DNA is TGCGCCAGCAAAGAGGGGGGCAGGGGGCGAATTGGAGGCTACACCTTC. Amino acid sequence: CASKEGGRGRIGGYTF.

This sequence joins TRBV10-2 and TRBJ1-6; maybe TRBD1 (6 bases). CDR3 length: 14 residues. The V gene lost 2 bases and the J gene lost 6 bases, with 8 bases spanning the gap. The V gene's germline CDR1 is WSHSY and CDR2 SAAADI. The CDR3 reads CASSEQGPNSPLHF. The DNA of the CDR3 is TGCGCCAGCAGTGAGCAGGGGCCTAATTCACCCCTCCACTTT.

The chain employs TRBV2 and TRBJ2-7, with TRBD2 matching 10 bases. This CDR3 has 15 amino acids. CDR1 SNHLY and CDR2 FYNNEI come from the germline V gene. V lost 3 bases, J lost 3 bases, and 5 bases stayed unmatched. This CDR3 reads CASSDGTSAGYEQYV. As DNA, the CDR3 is TGTGCCAGCAGTGATGGGACTAGCGCTGGCTACGAGCAGTACGTC.

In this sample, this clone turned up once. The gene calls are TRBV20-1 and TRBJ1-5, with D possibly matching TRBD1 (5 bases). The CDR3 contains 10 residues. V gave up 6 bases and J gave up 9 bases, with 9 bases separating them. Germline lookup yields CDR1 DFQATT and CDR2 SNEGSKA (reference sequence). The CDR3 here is CSAGQLPQHF. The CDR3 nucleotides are TGCAGTGCGGGGCAGTTGCCCCAGCATTTT.

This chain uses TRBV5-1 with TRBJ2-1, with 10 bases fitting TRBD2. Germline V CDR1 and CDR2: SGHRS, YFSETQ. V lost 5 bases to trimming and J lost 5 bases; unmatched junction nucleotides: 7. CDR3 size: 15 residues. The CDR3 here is CASRASGGANNEQFF. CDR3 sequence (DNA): TGCGCCAGCAGAGCCAGCGGGGGGGCAAACAATGAGCAGTTCTTC.